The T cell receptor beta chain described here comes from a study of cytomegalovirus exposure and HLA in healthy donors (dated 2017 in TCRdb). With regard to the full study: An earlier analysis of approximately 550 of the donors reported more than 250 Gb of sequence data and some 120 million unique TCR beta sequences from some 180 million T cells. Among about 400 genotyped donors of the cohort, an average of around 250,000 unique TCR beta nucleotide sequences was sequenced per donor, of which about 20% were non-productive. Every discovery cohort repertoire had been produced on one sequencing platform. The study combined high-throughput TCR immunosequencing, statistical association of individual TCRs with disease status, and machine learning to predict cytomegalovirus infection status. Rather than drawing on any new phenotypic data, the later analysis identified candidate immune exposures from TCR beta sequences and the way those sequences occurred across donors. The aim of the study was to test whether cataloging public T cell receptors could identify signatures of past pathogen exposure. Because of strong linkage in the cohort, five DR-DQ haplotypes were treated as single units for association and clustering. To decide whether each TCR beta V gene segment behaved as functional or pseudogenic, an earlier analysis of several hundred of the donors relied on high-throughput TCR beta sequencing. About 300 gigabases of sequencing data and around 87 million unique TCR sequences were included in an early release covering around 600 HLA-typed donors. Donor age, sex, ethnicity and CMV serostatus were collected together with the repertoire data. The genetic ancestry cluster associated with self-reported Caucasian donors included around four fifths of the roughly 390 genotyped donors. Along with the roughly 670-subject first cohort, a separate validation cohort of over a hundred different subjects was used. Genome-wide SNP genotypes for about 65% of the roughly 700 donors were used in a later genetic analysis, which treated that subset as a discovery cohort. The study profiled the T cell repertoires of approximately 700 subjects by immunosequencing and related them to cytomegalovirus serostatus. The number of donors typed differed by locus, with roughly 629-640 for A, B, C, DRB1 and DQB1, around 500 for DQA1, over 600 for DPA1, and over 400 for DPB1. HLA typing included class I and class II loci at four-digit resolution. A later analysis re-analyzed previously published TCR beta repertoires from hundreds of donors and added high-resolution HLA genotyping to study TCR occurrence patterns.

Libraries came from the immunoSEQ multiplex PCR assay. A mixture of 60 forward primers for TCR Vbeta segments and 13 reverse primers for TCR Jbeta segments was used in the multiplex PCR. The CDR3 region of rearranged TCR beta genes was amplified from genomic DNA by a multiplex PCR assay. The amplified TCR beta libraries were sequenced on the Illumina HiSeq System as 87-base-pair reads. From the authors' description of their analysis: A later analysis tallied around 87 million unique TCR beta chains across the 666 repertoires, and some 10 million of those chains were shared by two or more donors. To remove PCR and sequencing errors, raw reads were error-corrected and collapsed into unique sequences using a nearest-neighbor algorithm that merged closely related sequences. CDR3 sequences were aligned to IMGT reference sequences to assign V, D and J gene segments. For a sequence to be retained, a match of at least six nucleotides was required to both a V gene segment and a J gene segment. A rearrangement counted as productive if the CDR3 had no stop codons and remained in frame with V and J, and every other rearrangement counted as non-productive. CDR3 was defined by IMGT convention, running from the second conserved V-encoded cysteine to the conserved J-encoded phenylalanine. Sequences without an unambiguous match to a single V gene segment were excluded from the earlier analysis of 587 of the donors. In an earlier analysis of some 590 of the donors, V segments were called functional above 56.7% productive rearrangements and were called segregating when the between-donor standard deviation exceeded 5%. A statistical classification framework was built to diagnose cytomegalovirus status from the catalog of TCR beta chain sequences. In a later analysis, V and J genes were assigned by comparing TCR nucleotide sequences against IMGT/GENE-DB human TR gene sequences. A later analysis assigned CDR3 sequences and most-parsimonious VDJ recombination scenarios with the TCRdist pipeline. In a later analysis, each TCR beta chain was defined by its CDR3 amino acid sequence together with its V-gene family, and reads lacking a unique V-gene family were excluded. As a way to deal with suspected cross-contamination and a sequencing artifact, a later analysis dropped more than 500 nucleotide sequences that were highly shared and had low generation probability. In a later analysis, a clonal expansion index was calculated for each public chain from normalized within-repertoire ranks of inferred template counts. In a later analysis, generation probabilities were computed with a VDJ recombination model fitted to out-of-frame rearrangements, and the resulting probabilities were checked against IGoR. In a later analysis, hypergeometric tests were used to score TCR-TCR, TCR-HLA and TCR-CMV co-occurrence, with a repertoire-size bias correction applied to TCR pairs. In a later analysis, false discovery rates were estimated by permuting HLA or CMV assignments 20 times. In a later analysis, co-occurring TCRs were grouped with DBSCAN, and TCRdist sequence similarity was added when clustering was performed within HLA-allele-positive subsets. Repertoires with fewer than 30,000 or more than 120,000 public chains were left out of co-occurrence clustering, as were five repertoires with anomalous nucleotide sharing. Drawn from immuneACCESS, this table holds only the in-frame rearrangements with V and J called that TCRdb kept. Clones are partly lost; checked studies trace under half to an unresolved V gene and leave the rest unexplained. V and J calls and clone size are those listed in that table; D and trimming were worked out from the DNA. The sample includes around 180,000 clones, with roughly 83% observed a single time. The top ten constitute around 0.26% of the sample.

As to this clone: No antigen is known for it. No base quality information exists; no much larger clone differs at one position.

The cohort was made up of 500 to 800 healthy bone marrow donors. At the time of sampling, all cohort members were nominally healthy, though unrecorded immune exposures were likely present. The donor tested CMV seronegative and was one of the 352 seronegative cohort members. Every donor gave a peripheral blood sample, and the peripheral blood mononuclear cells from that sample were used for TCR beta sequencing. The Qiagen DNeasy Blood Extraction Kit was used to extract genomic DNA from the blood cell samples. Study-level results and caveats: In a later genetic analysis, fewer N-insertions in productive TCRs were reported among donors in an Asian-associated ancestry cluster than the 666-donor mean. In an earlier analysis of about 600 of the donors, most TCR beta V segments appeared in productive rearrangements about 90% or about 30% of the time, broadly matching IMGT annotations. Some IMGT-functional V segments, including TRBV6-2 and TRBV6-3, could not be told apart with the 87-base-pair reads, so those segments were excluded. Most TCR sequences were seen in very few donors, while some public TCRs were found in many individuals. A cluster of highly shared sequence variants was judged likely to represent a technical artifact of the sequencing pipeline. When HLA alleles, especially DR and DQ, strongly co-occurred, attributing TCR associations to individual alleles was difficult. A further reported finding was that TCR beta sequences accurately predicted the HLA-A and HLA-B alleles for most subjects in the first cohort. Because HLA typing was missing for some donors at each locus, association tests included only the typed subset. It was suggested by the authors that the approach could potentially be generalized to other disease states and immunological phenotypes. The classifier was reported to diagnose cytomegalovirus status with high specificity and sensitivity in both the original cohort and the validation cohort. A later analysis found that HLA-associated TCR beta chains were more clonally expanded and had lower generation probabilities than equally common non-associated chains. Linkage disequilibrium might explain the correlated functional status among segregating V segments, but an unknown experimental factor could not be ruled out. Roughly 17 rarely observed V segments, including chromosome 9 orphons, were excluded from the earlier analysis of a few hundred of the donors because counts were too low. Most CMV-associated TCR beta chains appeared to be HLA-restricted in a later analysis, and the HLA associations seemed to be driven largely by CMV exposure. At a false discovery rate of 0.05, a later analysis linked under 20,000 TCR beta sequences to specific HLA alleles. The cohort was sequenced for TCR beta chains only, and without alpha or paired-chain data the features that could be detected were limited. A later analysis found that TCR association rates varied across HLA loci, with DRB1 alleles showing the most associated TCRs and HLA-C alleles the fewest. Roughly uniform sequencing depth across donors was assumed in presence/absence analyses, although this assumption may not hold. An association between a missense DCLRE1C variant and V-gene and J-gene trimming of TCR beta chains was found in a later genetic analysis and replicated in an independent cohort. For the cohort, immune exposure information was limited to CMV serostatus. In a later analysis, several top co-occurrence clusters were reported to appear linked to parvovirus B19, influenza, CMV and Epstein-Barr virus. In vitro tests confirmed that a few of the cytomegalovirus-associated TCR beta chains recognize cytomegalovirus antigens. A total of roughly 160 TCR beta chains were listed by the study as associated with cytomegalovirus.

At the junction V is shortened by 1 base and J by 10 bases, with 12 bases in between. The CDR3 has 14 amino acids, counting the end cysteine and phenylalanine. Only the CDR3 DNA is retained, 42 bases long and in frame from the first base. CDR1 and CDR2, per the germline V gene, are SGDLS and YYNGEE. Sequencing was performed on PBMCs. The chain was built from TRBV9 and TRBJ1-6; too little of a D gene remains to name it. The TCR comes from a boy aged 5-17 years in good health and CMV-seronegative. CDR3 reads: CASSVTGAVSPLHF. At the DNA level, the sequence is TGTGCCAGCAGCGTAACCGGTGCGGTCTCACCCCTCCACTTT.